These T cell receptor beta chains were read from a single sample in a study of metastatic and nonmetastatic thyroid tumors. From the PCR reads, TCRdb re-called clones with MiXCR. The sample consists of about 93,000 clones, roughly 8.6% of them appearing once. What was sequenced was blood. The receptors come from a female donor with papillary thyroid cancer or a benign thyroid nodule (not recorded which). Some clones in this sample may be carry-over from other donors' samples. The CDR3 runs from the conserved cysteine through the conserved F or W.

CDR3 length	V gene	J gene	CDR3 protein
15	TRBV6-5	TRBJ1-5	CASSSRQGGNQPKNF
15	TRBV6-4	TRBJ2-1	CASSVTSGGSNEQFF
16	TRBV6-6	TRBJ1-5	CASIYGCRSSNQPQHF
12	TRBV6-5	TRBJ2-7	CASSYPTYEQYF
14	TRBV6-1	TRBJ2-3	CASSSAVGTDTQYF
12	TRBV2	TRBJ1-1	CASTRVSTEAFF
15	TRBV11-2	TRBJ2-1	CASSLQGMGHNEQFF
14	TRBV5-6	TRBJ2-7	CASSTTTGGLEQYF
17	TRBV4-1	TRBJ2-1	CASSQDLLRGPYNEQFF
15	TRBV6-1	TRBJ2-2	CASSPDRGHTGELFF